This T cell receptor beta chain was recorded in a study of blood T cell repertoires in COVID-19. Study details: COVID-19 samples from acute and convalescent phases originated in the United States, Italy and Spain. T cells, B-cell-depleted T cells, or PBMCs provided the cDNA or gDNA that served as material.

Followed over time, Seattle patients had been enrolled while infection was active. In the original workflow: How many nucleated cells were present was estimated from reference gene primer amplification. The assay was immunoSEQ multiplex PCR, and TCRdb's table has in-frame clones only and misses some. V and J calls and clone size are given by that table; D and trimming were obtained from the DNA. The sample holds 200,000 to 250,000 clones, approximately 85% seen once. V lost 3 bases and J 6 bases, leaving 11 bases between the germline ends. CDR3 length: 13 amino acids. The germline V gene encodes CDR1 LNHNV and CDR2 YYDKDF (reference sequence).

The specimen was peripheral blood. The sequence derives from a woman aged 70-85 years with COVID-19, enrolled during active disease. V usage is TRBV15 and J usage is TRBJ1-1; weak D call: TRBD1 (6 bases). The DNA of the CDR3 is TGTGCCACCAGCAGCAGGGGCGCGCCTGAAGCTTTCTTT. Translating gives CATSSRGAPEAFF.